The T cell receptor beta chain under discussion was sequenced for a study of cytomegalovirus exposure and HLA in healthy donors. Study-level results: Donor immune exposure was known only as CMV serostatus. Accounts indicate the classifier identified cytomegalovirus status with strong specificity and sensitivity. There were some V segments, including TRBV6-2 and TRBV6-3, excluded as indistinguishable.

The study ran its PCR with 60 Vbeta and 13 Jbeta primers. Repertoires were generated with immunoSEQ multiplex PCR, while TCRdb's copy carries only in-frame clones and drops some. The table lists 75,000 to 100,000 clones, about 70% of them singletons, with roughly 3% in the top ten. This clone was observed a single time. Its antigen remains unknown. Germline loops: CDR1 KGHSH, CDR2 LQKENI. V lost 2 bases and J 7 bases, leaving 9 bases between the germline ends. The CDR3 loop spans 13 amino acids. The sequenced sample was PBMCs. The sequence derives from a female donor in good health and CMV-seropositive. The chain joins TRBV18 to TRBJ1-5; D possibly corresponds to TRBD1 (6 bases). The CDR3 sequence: CASSPGGGQPQHF. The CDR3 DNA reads TGTGCCAGCTCACCAGGCGGGGGCCAGCCCCAGCATTTT.